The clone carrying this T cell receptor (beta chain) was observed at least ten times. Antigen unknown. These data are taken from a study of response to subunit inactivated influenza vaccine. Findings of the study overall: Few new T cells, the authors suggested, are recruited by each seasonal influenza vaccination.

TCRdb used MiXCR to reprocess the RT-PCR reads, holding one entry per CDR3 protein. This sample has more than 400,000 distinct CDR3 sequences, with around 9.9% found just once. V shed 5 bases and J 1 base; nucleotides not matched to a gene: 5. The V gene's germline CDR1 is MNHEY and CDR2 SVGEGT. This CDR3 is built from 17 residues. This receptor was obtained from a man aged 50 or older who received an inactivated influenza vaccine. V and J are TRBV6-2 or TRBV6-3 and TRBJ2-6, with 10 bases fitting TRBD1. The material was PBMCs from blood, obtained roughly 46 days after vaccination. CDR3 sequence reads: CASSKTGGGSGANVLTF. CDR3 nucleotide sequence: TGTGCCAGCAGTAAGACAGGGGGCGGATCTGGGGCCAACGTCCTGACTTTC.